This T cell receptor (beta chain) was captured in a study of OX40 agonist ivuxolimab in advanced cancers. In the study overall: 40% to 50% of patients had received prior checkpoint inhibitor therapy. Three patients showed partial responses: one hepatocellular carcinoma and two cutaneous melanoma cases.

The protocol was immunoSEQ multiplex PCR, while the TCRdb copy is restricted to in-frame clones and leaves out a portion. The table records 25,000 to 30,000 clones, roughly 87% of them present only once. The germline CDR1 and CDR2 sequences are PRHDT and FYEKMQ (reference sequence). Trimming took 5 bases from V and 1 from J, leaving 9 bases between them. This CDR3 is 14 amino acids long. The receptor was isolated from an adult with an advanced solid tumor such as melanoma, head and neck, liver or kidney cancer. This specimen consisted of CD4+ or CD8+ T cells sorted from blood, obtained in a trial of the OX40 agonist ivuxolimab. The chain carries TRBV13 and TRBJ1-5, with D maybe TRBD1 (5 bases). CDR3 sequence reads: CASSRGGSNQPQHF. CDR3 nucleotide sequence: TGTGCCAGCAGCCGGGGGGGGAGCAATCAGCCCCAGCATTTT. Full variable domain (missing parts from reference TRBV13 and TRBJ1-5): AAGVIQSPRHLIKEKRETATLKCYPIPRHDTVYWYQQGPGQDPQFLISFYEKMQSDKGSIPDRFSAQQFSDYHSELNMSSLELGDSALYFCASSRGGSNQPQHFGDGTRLSIL.